The clone carrying this T cell receptor (beta chain) showed up many times. Its antigen remains unknown. The source of the sample is a study of T cells in Graves' hyperthyroidism and ophthalmopathy. Template material for amplifying TCR beta CDR3 regions consisted of RNA transcripts. TCR CDR3 underwent first-round RT-PCR with the HTBI primer set. TCRdb recomputed calls from the multiplex PCR reads with MiXCR, one row per CDR3 protein. The top ten clones hold roughly an eighth of a sample with about 400,000 distinct CDR3 sequences, about a sixth of them seen once. Study-wide results and caveats: Also found in blood were most expanded thyroid clonotypes above 0.001.

Stable Graves' hyperthyroidism meant no ophthalmopathy progression within 18 months. Trimming took off 4 bases at V and 3 bases at J, with 14 bases between the two ends. Germline CDR1 reads MDHEN; CDR2 reads SYDVKM. The CDR3 loop spans 15 amino acids. This chain joins TRBV28 and TRBJ2-3; TRBD2 is a possible D gene (6 bases). The sequence derives from a young woman with Graves' hyperthyroidism. Sequenced: blood. CDR3 sequence reads: CASSSRGGRTDTQYF. CDR3 coding DNA: TGTGCCAGCAGTTCACGAGGAGGGCGGACAGATACGCAGTATTTT.